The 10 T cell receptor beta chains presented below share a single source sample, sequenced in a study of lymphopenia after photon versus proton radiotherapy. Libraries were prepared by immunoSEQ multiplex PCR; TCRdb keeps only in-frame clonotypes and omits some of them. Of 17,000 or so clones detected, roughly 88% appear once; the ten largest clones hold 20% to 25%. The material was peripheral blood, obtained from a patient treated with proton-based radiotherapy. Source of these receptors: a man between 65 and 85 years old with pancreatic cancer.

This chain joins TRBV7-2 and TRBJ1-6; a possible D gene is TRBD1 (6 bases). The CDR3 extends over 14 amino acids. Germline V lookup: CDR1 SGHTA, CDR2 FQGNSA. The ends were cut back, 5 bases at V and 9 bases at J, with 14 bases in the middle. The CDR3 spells CASSQTRGISPLHF. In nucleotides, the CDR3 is TGTGCCAGCAGCCAGACAAGGGGGATTTCACCCCTCCACTTT.

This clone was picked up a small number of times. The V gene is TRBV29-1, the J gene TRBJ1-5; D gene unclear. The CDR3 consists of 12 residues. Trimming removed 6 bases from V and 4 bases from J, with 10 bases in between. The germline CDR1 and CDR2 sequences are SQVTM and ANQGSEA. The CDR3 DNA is TGCAGCGTCCGGACGGGGAATCAGCCCCAGCATTTT. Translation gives CSVRTGNQPQHF. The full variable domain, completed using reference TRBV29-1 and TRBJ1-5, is SAVISQKPSRDICQRGTSLTIQCQVDSQVTMMFWYRQQPGQSLTLIATANQGSEATYESGFVIDKFPISRPNLTFSTLTVSNMSPEDSSIYLCSVRTGNQPQHFGDGTRLSIL.

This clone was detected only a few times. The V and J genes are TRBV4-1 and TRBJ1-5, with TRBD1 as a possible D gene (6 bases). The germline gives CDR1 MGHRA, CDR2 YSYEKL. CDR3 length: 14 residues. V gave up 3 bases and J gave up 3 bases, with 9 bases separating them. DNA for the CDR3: TGCGCCAGCAGCCACGGACAGCCCAATCAGCCCCAGCATTTT. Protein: CASSHGQPNQPQHF.

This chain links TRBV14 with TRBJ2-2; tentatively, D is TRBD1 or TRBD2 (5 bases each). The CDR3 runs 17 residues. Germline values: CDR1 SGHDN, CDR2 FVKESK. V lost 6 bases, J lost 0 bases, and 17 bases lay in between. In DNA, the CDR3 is TGTGCCAGCAGTCCCTTGGGGGAGAAGTCGAACACCGGGGAGCTGTTTTTT. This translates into CASSPLGEKSNTGELFF.

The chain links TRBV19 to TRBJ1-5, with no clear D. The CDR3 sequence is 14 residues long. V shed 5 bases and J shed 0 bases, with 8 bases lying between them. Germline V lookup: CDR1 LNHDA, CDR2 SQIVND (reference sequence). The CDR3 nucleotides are TGTGCCAGTAGTGGGGATAATAGCAATCAGCCCCAGCATTTT. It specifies CASSGDNSNQPQHF.

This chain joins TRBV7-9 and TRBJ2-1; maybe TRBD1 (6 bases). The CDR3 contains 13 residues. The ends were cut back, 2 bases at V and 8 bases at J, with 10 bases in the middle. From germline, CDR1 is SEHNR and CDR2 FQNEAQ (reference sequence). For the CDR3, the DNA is TGTGCCAGCAGCTTACAGGGGCCCGATGAGCAGTTCTTC. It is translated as CASSLQGPDEQFF. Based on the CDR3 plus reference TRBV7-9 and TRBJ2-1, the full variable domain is DTGVSQNPRHKITKRGQNVTFRCDPISEHNRLYWYRQTLGQGPEFLTYFQNEAQLEKSRLLSDRFSAERPKGSFSTLEIQRTEQGDSAMYLCASSLQGPDEQFFGPGTRLTVL.

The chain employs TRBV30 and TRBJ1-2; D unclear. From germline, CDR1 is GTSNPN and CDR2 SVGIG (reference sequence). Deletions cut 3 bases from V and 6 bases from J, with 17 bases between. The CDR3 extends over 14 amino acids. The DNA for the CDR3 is TGTGCCTGGAGGTCGCAGCTCCCCACGGATGGCTACACCTTC. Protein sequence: CAWRSQLPTDGYTF.

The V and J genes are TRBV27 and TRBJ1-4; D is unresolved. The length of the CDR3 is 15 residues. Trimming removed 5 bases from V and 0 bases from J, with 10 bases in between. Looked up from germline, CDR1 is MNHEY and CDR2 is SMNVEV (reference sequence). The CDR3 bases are TGTGCCAGCAGTACCAGACGCGCAACTAATGAAAAACTGTTTTTT. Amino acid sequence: CASSTRRATNEKLFF.

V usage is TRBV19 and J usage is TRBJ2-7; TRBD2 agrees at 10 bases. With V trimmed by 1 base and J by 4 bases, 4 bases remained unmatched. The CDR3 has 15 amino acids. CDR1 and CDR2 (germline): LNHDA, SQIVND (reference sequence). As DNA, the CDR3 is TGTGCCAGTAGTATAGGGGGGACTAGCGAGTACGAGCAGTACTTC. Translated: CASSIGGTSEYEQYF.

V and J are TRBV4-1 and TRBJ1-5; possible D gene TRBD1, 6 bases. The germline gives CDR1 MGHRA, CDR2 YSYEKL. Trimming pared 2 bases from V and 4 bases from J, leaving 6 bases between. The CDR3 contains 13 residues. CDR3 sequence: CASSQRGNQPQHF. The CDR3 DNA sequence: TGCGCCAGCAGCCAAAGGGGGAATCAGCCCCAGCATTTT.